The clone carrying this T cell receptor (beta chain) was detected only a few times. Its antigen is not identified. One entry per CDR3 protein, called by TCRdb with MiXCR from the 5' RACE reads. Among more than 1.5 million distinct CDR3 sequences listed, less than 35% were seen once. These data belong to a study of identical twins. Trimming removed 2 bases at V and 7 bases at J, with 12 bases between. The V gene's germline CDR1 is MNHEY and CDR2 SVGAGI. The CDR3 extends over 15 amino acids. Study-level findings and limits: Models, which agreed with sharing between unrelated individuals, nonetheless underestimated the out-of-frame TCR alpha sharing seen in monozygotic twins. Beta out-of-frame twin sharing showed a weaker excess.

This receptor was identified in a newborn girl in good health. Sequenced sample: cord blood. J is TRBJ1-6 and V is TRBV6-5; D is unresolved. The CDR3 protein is CASSYDSRPNSPLHF. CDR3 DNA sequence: TGTGCCAGCAGTTACGACTCCCGACCAAATTCACCCCTCCACTTT.